This T cell receptor beta chain is from a study of response to subunit inactivated influenza vaccine. Study-wide findings and caveats: New T cells are recruited in small numbers by each seasonal influenza vaccination, according to the authors' suggestion.

Turning to this clonotype: Antigen specificity is unknown.

One entry per CDR3 protein, called by TCRdb with MiXCR from the RT-PCR reads. There are about 500,000 distinct CDR3 sequences in the sample; about 15% occur only once, and 2.5% to 3.5% lies in the top ten. The CDR3 sequence is 15 residues long. Germline V CDR1 and CDR2: MDHEN, SYDVKM. V gave up 5 bases and J gave up 9 bases, with 21 bases separating them. J is TRBJ2-3 and V is TRBV28; D possibly uses TRBD1 or TRBD2 (6 bases each). The material was CD4+ T cells sorted from PBMCs, obtained less than 25 months after vaccination. The origin of this receptor is a man in his fifties or sixties who received an inactivated influenza vaccine. CDR3 loop: CASSPSGGPGGTQYF. The CDR3 coding sequence is TGTGCCAGCAGTCCGAGCGGAGGTCCCGGGGGCACGCAGTATTTT.